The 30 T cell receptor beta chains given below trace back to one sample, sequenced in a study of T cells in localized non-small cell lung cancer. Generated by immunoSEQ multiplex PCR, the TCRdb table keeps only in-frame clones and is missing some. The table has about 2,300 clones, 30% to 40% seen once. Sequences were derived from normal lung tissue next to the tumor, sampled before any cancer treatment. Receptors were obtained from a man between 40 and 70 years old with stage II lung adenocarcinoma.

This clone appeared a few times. The CDR3 loop reads CASSGLAQGFNEKLFF. The CDR3 DNA sequence: TGTGCCAGCAGTGGTCTCGCGCAGGGCTTCAATGAAAAACTGTTTTTT. The chain links TRBV9 to TRBJ1-4, with D tentatively TRBD1 (5 bases). Trimming left V 5 bases short and J 5 bases short, with 19 bases between. CDR3 length: 16 amino acids. From germline, CDR1 is SGDLS and CDR2 YYNGEE.

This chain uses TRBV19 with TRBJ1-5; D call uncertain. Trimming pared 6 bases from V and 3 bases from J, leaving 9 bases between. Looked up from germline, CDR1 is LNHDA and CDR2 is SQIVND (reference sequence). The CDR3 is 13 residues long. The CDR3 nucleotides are TGTGCCAGTAGGCCGGGCCTCAATCAGCCCCAGCATTTT. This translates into CASRPGLNQPQHF.

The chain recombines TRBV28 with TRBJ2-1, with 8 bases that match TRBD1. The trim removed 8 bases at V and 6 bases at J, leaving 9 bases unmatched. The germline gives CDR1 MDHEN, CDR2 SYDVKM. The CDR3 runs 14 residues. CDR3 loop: CASPGTGEPNEQFF. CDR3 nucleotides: TGTGCCAGCCCCGGGACAGGAGAACCCAATGAGCAGTTCTTC.

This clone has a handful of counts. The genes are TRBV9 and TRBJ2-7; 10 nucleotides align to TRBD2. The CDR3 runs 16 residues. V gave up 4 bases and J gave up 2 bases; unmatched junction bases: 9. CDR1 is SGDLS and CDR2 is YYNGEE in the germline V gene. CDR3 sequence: CASSPLLAGAAYEQYF. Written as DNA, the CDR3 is TGTGCCAGCAGCCCCCTCCTAGCGGGGGCCGCCTACGAGCAGTACTTC.

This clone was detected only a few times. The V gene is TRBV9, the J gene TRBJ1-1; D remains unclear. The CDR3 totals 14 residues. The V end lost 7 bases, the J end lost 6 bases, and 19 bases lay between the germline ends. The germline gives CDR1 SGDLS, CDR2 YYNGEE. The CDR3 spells CASSPWEGPSEAFF. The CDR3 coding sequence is TGTGCCAGCTCCCCCTGGGAAGGGCCCTCTGAAGCTTTCTTT.

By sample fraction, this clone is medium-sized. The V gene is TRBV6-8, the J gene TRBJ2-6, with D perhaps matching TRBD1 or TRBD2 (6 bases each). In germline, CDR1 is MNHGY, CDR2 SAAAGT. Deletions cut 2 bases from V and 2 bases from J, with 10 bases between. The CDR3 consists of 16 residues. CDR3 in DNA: TGTGCCAGCAGTTACCGGAGGGGGACTGGGGCCAACGTCCTGACTTTC. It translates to CASSYRRGTGANVLTF.

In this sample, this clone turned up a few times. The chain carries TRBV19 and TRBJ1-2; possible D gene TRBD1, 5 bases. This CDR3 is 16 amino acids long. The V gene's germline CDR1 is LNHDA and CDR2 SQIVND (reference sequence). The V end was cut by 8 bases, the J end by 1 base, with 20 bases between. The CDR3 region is CASQPSPDSYNYGYTF. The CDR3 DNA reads TGTGCCAGTCAACCGAGCCCTGACAGCTATAACTATGGCTACACCTTC. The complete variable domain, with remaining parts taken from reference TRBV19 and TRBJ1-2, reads DGGITQSPKYLFRKEGQNVTLSCEQNLNHDAMYWYRQDPGQGLRLIYYSQIVNDFQKGDIAEGYSVSREKKESFPLTVTSAQKNPTAFYLCASQPSPDSYNYGYTFGSGTRLTVV.

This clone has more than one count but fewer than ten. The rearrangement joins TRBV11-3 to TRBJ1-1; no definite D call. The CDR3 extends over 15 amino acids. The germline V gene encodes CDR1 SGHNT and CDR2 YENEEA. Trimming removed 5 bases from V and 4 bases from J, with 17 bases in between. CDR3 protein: CASSPEVRMGTEAFF. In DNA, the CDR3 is TGTGCCAGCAGCCCGGAAGTTCGAATGGGCACTGAAGCTTTCTTT.

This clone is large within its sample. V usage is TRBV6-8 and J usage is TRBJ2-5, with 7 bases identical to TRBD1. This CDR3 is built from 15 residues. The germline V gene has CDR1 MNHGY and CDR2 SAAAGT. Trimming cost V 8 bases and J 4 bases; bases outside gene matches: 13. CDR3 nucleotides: TGTGCCAGCCGGAACATACAGGGGAATACAGAGACCCAGTACTTC. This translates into CASRNIQGNTETQYF.

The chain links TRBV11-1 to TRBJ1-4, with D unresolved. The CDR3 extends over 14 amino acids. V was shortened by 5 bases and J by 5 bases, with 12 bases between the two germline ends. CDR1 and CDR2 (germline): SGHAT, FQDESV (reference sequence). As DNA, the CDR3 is TGTGCCAGCAGCCCCACCGGCGGGAATGAAAAACTGTTTTTT. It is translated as CASSPTGGNEKLFF.

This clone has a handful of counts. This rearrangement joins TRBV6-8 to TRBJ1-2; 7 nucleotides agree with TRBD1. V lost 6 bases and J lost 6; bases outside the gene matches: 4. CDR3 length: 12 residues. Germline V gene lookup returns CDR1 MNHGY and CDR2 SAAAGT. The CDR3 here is CASRTTGNGYTF. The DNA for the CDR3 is TGTGCCAGCAGGACGACAGGGAATGGCTACACCTTC.

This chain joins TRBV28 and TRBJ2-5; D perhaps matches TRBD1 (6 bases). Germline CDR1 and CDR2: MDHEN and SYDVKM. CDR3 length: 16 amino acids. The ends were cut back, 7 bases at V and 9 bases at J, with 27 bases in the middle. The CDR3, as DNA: TGTGCCAGCACCTCAAGGAGGAATCGTACTTCAGGGGCCCAGTACTTC. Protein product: CASTSRRNRTSGAQYF.

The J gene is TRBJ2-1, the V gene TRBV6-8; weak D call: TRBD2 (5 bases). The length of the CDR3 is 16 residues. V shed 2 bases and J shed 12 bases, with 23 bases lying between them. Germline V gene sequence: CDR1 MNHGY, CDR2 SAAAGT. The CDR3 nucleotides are TGTGCCAGCAGTTACGGGTCCGCGGGTCCCTGGAGCGGGCAGTTCTTC. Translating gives CASSYGSAGPWSGQFF.

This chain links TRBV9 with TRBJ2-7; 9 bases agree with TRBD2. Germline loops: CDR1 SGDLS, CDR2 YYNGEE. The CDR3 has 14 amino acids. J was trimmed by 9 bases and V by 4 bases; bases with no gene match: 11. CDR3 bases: TGTGCCAGCAGCCCGGGACTAGCTCCGGGTGGGCAGTACTTC. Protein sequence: CASSPGLAPGGQYF.

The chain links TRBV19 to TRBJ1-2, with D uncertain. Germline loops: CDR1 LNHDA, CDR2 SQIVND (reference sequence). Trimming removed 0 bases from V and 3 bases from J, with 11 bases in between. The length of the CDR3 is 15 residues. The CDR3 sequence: CASSIEQDSYYGYTF. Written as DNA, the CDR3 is TGTGCCAGTAGTATAGAGCAGGACTCCTACTATGGCTACACCTTC.

CDR3 in amino acids: CASKRDGSTGELFF. CDR3 coding DNA: TGTGCCAGCAAGCGGGACGGATCCACCGGGGAGCTGTTTTTT. This chain joins TRBV7-4 and TRBJ2-2; 7 bases are a match to TRBD2. V was pared by 7 bases and J by 4 bases, with 6 bases of the junction left unmatched. This CDR3 comprises 14 residues. Germline V gene lookup returns CDR1 SGHVT and CDR2 SQSDAQ.

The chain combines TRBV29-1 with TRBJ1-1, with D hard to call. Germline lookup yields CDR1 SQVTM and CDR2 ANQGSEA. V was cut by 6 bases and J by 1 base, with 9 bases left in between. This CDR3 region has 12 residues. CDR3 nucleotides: TGCAGCGTCGGACGACAGAACACTGAAGCTTTCTTT. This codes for CSVGRQNTEAFF.

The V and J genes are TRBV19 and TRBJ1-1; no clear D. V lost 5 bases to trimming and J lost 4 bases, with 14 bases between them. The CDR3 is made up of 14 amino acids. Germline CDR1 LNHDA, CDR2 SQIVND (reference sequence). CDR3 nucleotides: TGTGCCAGTAGTGCCCGAGGAGGCTCCACTGAAGCTTTCTTT. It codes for CASSARGGSTEAFF.

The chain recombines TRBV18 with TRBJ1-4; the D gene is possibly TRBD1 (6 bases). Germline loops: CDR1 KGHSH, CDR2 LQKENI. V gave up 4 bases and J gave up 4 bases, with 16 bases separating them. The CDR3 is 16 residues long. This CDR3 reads CASSLPGHGRNEKLFF. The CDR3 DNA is TGTGCCAGCTCACTACCGGGACATGGACGTAATGAAAAACTGTTTTTT.

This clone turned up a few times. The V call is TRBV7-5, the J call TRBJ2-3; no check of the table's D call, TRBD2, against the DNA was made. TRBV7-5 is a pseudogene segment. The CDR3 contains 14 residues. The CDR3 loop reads CASSRGLYTDTQYF. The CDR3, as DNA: TGTGCCAGCAGCCGGGGACTCTACACAGATACGCAGTATTTT.

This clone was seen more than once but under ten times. CDR3 amino acids: CASSRTGRDTEAFF. Written as DNA, the CDR3 is TGTGCCAGCAGCCGGACAGGTCGGGACACTGAAGCTTTCTTT. The chain joins TRBV9 to TRBJ1-1, with 7 bases fitting TRBD1. Trimming at V came to 4 bases and at J to 3 bases, leaving 6 bases not matched to a gene. The CDR3 spans 14 residues. Germline lookup yields CDR1 SGDLS and CDR2 YYNGEE.

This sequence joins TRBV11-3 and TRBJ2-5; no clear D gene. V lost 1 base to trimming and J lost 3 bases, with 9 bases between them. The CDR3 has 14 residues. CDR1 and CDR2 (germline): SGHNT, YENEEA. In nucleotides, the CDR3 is TGTGCCAGCAGCTTAGGTACACTCAAAGAGACCCAGTACTTC. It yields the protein CASSLGTLKETQYF.

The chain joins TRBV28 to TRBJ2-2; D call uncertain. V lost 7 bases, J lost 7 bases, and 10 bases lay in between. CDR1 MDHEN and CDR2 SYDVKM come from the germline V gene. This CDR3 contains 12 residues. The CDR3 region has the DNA TGTGCCAGCAAAATGGGCGGCGGGGAGCTGTTTTTT. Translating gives CASKMGGGELFF.

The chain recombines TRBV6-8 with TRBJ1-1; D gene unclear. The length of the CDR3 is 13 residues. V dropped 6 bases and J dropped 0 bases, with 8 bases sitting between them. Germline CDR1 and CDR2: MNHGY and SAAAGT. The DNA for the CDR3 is TGTGCCAGCAGGGTGGGCCTGAACACTGAAGCTTTCTTT. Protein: CASRVGLNTEAFF.

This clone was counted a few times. CDR3 region: CASSGTRGRSEAFF. The CDR3, as DNA: TGTGCCAGCAGCGGAACGAGGGGGAGGTCTGAAGCTTTCTTT. The chain uses TRBV9 and TRBJ1-1; TRBD1 is a possible D gene (6 bases). V gave up 3 bases and J gave up 6 bases, with 15 bases separating them. Germline CDR1 SGDLS, CDR2 YYNGEE. CDR3 length equals 14 residues.

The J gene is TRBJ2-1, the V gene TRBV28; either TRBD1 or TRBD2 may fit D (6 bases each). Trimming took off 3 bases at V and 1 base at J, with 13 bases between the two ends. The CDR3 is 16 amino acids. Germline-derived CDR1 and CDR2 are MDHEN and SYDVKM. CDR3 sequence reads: CASSFLRGRSYNEQFF. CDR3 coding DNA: TGTGCCAGCAGTTTCCTCCGGGGGCGATCCTACAATGAGCAGTTCTTC.

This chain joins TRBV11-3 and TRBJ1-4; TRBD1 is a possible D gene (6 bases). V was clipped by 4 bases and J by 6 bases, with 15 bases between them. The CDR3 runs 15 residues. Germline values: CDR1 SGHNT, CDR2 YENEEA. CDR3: CASSSPRRTDEKLFF. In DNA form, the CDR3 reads TGTGCCAGCAGCTCCCCCCGCCGGACAGATGAAAAACTGTTTTTT.

CDR3 in amino acids: CSVEDSAGKTFF. The CDR3 DNA sequence: TGCAGCGTTGAAGATTCCGCAGGGAAAACTTTCTTT. This chain links TRBV29-1 with TRBJ1-1; TRBD1 is a possible D gene (5 bases). The CDR3 is 12 amino acids. Germline CDR1 SQVTM, CDR2 ANQGSEA. The V and J ends lost 0 bases and 12 bases respectively, with 14 bases between them.

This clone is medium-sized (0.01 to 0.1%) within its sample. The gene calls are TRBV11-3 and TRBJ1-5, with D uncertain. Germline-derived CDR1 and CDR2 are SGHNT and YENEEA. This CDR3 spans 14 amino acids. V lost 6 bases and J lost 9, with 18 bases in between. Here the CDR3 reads CASSSDASAPPQHF. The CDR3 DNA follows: TGTGCCAGCAGTTCGGACGCCTCGGCTCCGCCCCAGCATTTT.

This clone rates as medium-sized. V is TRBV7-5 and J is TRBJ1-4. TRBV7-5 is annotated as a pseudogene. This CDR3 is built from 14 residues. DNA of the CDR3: TGTGCCAGCAGCCGAGAACGCTCTAATGAAAAACTGTTTTTT. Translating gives CASSRERSNEKLFF.